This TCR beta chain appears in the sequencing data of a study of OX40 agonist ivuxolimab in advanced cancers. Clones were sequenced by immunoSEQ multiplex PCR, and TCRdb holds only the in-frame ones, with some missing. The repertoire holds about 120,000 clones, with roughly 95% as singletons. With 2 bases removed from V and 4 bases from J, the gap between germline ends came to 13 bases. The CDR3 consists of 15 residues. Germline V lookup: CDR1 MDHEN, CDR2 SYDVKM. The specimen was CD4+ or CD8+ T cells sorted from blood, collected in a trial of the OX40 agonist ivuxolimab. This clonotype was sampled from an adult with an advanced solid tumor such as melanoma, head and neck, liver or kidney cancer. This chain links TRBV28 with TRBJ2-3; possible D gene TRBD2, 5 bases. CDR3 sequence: CASSLQTGWADTQYF. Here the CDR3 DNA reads TGTGCCAGCAGTTTACAAACGGGATGGGCAGATACGCAGTATTTT.